This T cell receptor beta chain was sequenced for a study of T-cell reconstitution after alpha-beta-depleted transplantation in children. Unique molecular identifiers tagged the TCRbeta library. In TCRdb, the PCR reads were re-called with MiXCR into one record per CDR3 protein. Among about 540,000 distinct CDR3 sequences, approximately 20% were seen once, and the ten largest hold over 3%. There are a few counts of this clonotype. Sample: PBMCs from the stem cell graft donor, taken from the stem cell graft. The receptor was derived from a human donor who donated a stem cell graft to a child with acute lymphoblastic leukemia.

In DNA, the CDR3 is TGCGCCAGCAGCTTGGGGAACAAACAGTACACTGAAGCTTTCTTT. It translates to CASSLGNKQYTEAFF. The chain is built from TRBV5-1 and TRBJ1-1; the D is unclear. CDR3 size: 15 residues. Germline assignment: CDR1 SGHRS and CDR2 YFSETQ. Between the trimmed V and J ends, which lost 0 bases and 3 bases, there was a span of 12 bases.